This TCR beta chain came from a study of blood T cells in healthy people across ages. Then a second PCR, running roughly 7 to 11 cycles, was carried out with a sample-barcoded 5' primer and a J-beta primer mix. TCRdb re-analysed the 5' RACE reads in MiXCR, keeping a single row per CDR3 protein. The data show around 1,500,000 distinct CDR3 sequences, with over 25% seen just once and 7.7% held by the top ten. Study observations and caveats: The lack of PBMC sorting stopped any conclusive naive versus antigen-experienced comparison.

Trimming took 1 base from V and 4 from J; bases not matched to a gene: 4. The CDR3 length is 16 residues. The germline gives CDR1 SEHNR, CDR2 FQNEAQ (reference sequence). This clonotype was seen only once. Its cognate antigen is unknown. The chain combines TRBV7-9 with TRBJ1-1; 12 bases agree with TRBD1. The sequenced sample consisted of blood. This receptor was taken from a woman aged 25 to 45 in good health. DNA of the CDR3: TGTGCCAGCAGCTTAGGGGGACAGGGGGCGCGCACTGAAGCTTTCTTT. It codes for CASSLGGQGARTEAFF.